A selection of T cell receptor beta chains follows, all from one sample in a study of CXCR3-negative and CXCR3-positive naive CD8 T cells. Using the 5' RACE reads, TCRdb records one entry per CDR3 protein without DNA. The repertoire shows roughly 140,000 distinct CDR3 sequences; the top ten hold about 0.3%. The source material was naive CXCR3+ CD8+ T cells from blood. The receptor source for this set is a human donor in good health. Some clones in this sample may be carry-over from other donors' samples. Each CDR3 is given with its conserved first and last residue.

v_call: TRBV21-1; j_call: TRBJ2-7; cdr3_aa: CASSRIVDREDEQYF
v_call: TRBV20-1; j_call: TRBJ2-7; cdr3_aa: CSARERLASYEQYF
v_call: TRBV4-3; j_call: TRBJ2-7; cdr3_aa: CASSQDSGTSYEQYF
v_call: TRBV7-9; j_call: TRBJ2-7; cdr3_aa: CASSLYGQGDYEQYF
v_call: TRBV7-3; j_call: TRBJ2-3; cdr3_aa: CASRVTGADTQYF
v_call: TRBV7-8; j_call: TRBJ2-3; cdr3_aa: CASSFPGASGPTDTQYF
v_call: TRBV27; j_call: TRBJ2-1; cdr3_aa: CASRQLNYNEQFF
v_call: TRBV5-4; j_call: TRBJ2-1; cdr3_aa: CASSLPESYNEQFF
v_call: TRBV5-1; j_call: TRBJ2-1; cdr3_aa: CASSLASGGLYNEQFF
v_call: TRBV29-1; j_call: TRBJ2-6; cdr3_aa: CSVEPVRDSGANVLTF
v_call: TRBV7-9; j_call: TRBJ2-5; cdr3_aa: CASSLNRGHETQYF
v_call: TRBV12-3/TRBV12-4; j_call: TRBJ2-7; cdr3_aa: CASSDVGGSNEQYF
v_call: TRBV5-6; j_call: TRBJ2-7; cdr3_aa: CASSSGTSAHEQYF
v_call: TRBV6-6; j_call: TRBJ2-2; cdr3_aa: CAGSTSGGAGELFF
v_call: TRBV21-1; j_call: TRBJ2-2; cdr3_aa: CASSKDGVLGSGTGELFF
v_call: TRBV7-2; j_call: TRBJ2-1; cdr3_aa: CASSPQSTTLTSGVGDEQFF
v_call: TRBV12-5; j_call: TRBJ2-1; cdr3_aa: CASATGAGASGVNEQFF
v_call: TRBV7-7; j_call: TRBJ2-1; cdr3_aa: CASSTVPGSYNEQFF
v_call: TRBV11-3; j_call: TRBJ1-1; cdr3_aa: CASSFSGGTEAFF
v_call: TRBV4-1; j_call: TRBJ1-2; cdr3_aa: CASSQAGTGSNYGYTF
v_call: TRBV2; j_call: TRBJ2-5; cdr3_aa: CASSSSPAEAPVETQYF
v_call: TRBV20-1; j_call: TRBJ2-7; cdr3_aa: CSASLGSGGPYEQYF
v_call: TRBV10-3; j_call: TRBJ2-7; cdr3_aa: CAISEPVGPPEQYF
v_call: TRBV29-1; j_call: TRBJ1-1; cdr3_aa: CSVVDSYTEAFF
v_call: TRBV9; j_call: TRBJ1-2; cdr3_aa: CASSAETGGSYGYTF
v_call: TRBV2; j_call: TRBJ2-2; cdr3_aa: CASSPMGLAGTGELFF
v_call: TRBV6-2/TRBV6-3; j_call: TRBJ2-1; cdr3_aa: CASSYSIQDSNEQFF
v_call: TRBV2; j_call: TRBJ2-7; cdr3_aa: CASIVSGTSGPYEQYF
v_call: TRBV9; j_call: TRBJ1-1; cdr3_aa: CASSVGTGRDTEAFF
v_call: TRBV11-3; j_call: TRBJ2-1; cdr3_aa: CASSLEAGGNEQFF
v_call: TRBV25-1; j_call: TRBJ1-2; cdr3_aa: CATHGGASYTF
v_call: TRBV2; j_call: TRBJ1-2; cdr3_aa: CASSELQPAGKIWHGYTF
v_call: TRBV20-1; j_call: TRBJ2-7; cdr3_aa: CSAREDRDYEQYF
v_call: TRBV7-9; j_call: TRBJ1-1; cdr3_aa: CASSLTRGQGHTEAFF
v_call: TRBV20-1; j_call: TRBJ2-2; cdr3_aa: CSARGGELTENTGELFF
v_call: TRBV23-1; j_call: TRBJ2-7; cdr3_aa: CASSQYVVRTFHLGFYEQYF
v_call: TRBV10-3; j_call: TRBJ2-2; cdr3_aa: CAISESKNTGELFF
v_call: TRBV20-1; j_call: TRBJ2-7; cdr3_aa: CSATPRTANYEQYF
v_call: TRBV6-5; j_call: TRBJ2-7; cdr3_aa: CASRNSGGDHEQYF
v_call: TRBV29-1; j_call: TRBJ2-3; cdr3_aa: CSVRLRVGVSTDTQYF
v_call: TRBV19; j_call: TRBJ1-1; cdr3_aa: CASSDQGGGTEAFF
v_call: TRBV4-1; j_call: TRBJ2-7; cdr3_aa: CASSQLAGPYEQYF
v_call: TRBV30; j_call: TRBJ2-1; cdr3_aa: CAWSVGALNNEQFF
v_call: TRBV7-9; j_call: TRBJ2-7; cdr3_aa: CASSSVNTPGEQYF